The entry below gives a single T cell receptor (beta chain) sequence along with its context. The target antigen is unknown. Template switching by 5'RACE with UMIs generated the TCR beta cDNA. TCRdb reprocessed the 5' RACE reads; each CDR3 protein has one entry and no DNA is given. The repertoire table contains about 390,000 distinct CDR3 sequences. The sample originates from a study of T cells expressing NK-cell markers. Overall study: Researchers got TCR beta repertoires out of sorted CD3+CD56+NKG2C+, CD3+CD56+NKG2C- and CD3+CD56-NKG2C+ T cells. General study results and limits: In a group of several donors, dominant NKG2C+ clonotypes represented 1.0-7.0% of CD8+ T cells. Where several donors were concerned, these clonotypes also led the CD3+CD56-NKG2C+ fraction.

Germline V CDR1 and CDR2: LNHNV, YYDKDF (reference sequence). CDR3 length: 15 residues. This sequence joins TRBV15 and TRBJ1-4; the TCRdb call, TRBD1, lacks DNA for checking. The sequence derives from a woman in her fifties or sixties in good health. Sequenced sample: blood T cells: a sorted CD56 or NKG2C T cell subset, CD4+ or CD8+ T cells, or bulk PBMC T cells (not recorded which). CDR3 protein: CATSRDGGLREKLFF.